Presented here are 17 T cell receptor beta chains from one specimen sequenced in a study of T cells after yellow fever vaccination. In TCRdb, the 5' RACE reads were re-called with MiXCR into one record per CDR3 protein. The table shows a few hundred thousand distinct CDR3 sequences, with less than 20% occurring only once. Sequences were derived from PBMCs, sampled about 5 days after the first yellow fever vaccination. These receptors were obtained from a man aged 18 to 30 who received the YFV17D yellow fever vaccine.

This clonotype was recorded a few times. This rearrangement joins TRBV15 to TRBJ2-1; 11 nucleotides align to TRBD2. Germline V CDR1 and CDR2: LNHNV, YYDKDF (reference sequence). Trimming took 4 bases from V and 8 from J; bases not matched to a gene: 7. The CDR3 loop spans 15 amino acids. The CDR3 loop reads CATSIVSGGAYEQFF. The CDR3 coding sequence is TGTGCCACCAGCATTGTTAGCGGGGGGGCGTATGAGCAGTTCTTC.

V and J are TRBV4-1 and TRBJ2-1; TRBD2 matches 7 bases. The V gene's germline CDR1 is MGHRA and CDR2 YSYEKL. Losses at the gene ends were 3 bases for V and 1 base for J; bases not matched to a gene: 6. There are 16 residues in the CDR3. The CDR3 protein is CASSHGGGASYNEQFF. CDR3 in DNA: TGCGCCAGCAGCCACGGGGGAGGGGCGTCCTACAATGAGCAGTTCTTC.

J is TRBJ2-2 and V is TRBV20-1; D is possibly TRBD1 (5 bases). Germline assignment: CDR1 DFQATT and CDR2 SNEGSKA (reference sequence). The V end lost 5 bases, the J end lost 9 bases, and 16 bases lay between the germline ends. The length of the CDR3 is 13 residues. CDR3 in amino acids: CSAAPLGAWELFF. CDR3 bases: TGCAGTGCTGCCCCGTTAGGGGCTTGGGAGCTGTTTTTT.

This chain joins TRBV5-5 and TRBJ2-1, with TRBD2 matching over 8 bases. The CDR3 length is 16 residues. Germline trimming cut 4 bases from V and 8 bases from J; bases unmatched to any gene: 14. The germline V gene has CDR1 SGHKS and CDR2 YYEKEE (reference sequence). The CDR3 sequence is CASSGGFRGGQDEQFF. The CDR3 nucleotides are TGTGCCAGCAGCGGCGGGTTTCGGGGGGGCCAGGATGAGCAGTTCTTC.

This clonotype was seen more than once but under ten times. The chain employs TRBV29-1 and TRBJ2-1, with D perhaps matching TRBD2 (5 bases). V lost 5 bases and J lost 4, with 12 bases in between. Germline CDR1 reads SQVTM; CDR2 reads ANQGSEA. CDR3 size: 13 residues. The CDR3 region is CSVRLSLYNEQFF. In DNA, the CDR3 is TGCAGCGTTAGACTAAGCCTTTACAATGAGCAGTTCTTC.

Only a few counts were recorded for this clonotype. This rearrangement joins TRBV7-2 to TRBJ2-7; D remains unclear. Deletions cut 4 bases from V and 4 bases from J, with 11 bases between. Germline loops: CDR1 SGHTA, CDR2 FQGNSA. The CDR3 contains 13 residues. The CDR3 DNA reads TGTGCCAGCAGCTCGTCGAGGAATTACGAGCAGTACGTC. Translated: CASSSSRNYEQYV.

The table lists this clonotype with a few counts. V gene TRBV12-3 or TRBV12-4 combines with J gene TRBJ1-2; the D gene is possibly TRBD1 (5 bases). Trimming cost V 1 base and J 8 bases, with 8 bases left between them. The CDR3 covers 12 residues. CDR3 residues: CASSLVGEGYTF. CDR3 DNA sequence: TGTGCCAGCAGTTTAGTGGGGGAGGGCTACACCTTC.

There are a few counts of this clonotype. V gene TRBV19 combines with J gene TRBJ2-7; tentative D call: TRBD1 (5 bases). Trimming took off 3 bases at V and 3 bases at J, with 15 bases between the two ends. Germline assignment: CDR1 LNHDA and CDR2 SQIVND (reference sequence). This CDR3 has 15 residues. This CDR3 reads CASSMVQAGYYEQYF. For the CDR3, the DNA is TGTGCCAGTAGTATGGTACAGGCTGGGTACTACGAGCAGTACTTC.

This chain joins TRBV12-3 or TRBV12-4 and TRBJ1-4; 7 nucleotides agree with TRBD1. V lost 3 bases and J lost 5; bases outside the gene matches: 3. The CDR3 covers 14 residues. The CDR3 loop reads CASSFGTVNEKLFF. Written as DNA, the CDR3 is TGTGCCAGCAGTTTCGGGACAGTGAATGAAAAACTGTTTTTT.

The V gene is TRBV6-1, the J gene TRBJ2-1; 11 bases align to TRBD2. J was trimmed by 7 bases and V by 6 bases; bases with no gene match: 11. The V gene's germline CDR1 is MNHNS and CDR2 SASEGT. This CDR3 comprises 16 residues. CDR3 sequence reads: CASSRLSGGEGNEQFF. CDR3 DNA: TGTGCCAGCAGCCGCCTTAGCGGGGGGGAAGGTAATGAGCAGTTCTTC.

This chain joins TRBV19 and TRBJ2-1, with 9 positions matching TRBD1. The CDR3 consists of 17 residues. After removal of 5 bases from V and 3 bases from J, the junction contained 11 bases not matched to a gene. Germline V gene data show CDR1 as LNHDA and CDR2 as SQIVND (reference sequence). The CDR3 DNA follows: TGTGCCAGTAGTTTACGACCGGGACAGGGTTACTACAATGAGCAGTTCTTC. Translated: CASSLRPGQGYYNEQFF.

The rearrangement uses TRBV2 and TRBJ1-1; no clear D gene. Looked up from germline, CDR1 is SNHLY and CDR2 is FYNNEI. V lost 9 bases and J lost 2, with 13 bases in between. CDR3 size: 13 residues. The CDR3 nucleotides are TGTGCCAGTCGGTGGGCGGGTAACACTGAAGCTTTCTTT. Translating gives CASRWAGNTEAFF.

V gene TRBV7-9 combines with J gene TRBJ2-1; D remains unclear. The CDR3 length is 13 residues. Per germline, CDR1 SEHNR and CDR2 FQNEAQ (reference sequence). V was shortened by 5 bases and J by 5 bases, with 10 bases between the two germline ends. The DNA for the CDR3 is TGTGCCAGCAGCCAGTACAGCGACAATGAGCAGTTCTTC. It translates to CASSQYSDNEQFF.

Only a few counts were recorded for this clonotype. V usage is TRBV7-9 and J usage is TRBJ2-1; 9 nucleotides line up with TRBD2. CDR1 SEHNR and CDR2 FQNEAQ come from the germline V gene (reference sequence). The length of the CDR3 is 15 residues. J gave up 3 bases and V 8 bases, and 8 bases lay outside the gene matches. CDR3 sequence (DNA): TGTGCCAGCGCCGGGGAGCGGGGGGACTACAATGAGCAGTTCTTC. Translating it yields CASAGERGDYNEQFF.

This rearrangement joins TRBV12-3 or TRBV12-4 to TRBJ1-2, with D possibly matching TRBD1 (5 bases). The CDR3 has 14 residues. The germline V and J ends were trimmed by 5 bases and 0 bases, with 10 bases remaining between them. The CDR3, as DNA: TGTGCCAGCAGTCCAGGGAGTACTAACTATGGCTACACCTTC. This encodes CASSPGSTNYGYTF.

The genes are TRBV24-1 and TRBJ2-1; possible D gene TRBD1, 6 bases. The germline V gene has CDR1 KGHDR and CDR2 SFDVKD. V lost 4 bases and J lost 9, with 9 bases in between. The CDR3 totals 12 residues. CDR3 in amino acids: CATSETGIEQFF. CDR3 nucleotide sequence: TGTGCCACCAGTGAAACAGGGATTGAGCAGTTCTTC.

This clonotype has only a few counts. The V and J genes are TRBV28 and TRBJ2-3; TRBD2 might be the D (6 bases). This CDR3 region has 13 residues. Germline loops: CDR1 MDHEN, CDR2 SYDVKM. V was shortened by 5 bases and J by 6 bases, with 12 bases between the two germline ends. CDR3 nucleotides: TGTGCCAGCAGTCGAAGCCGGGGGGATACGCAGTATTTT. This gives the protein CASSRSRGDTQYF.